Following are 10 T cell receptor beta chains from one sample sequenced in a study of T cells after somatic rescue of genetic block. TCRdb's table, derived via immunoSEQ multiplex PCR, lists solely in-frame clones and lacks some. Here the sample spans 70,000 to 95,000 clones, about nine tenths being singletons. The sequenced sample consisted of peripheral blood mononuclear cells (PBMCs). All receptors derive from a woman under 30.

The chain employs TRBV19 and TRBJ1-5; TRBD1 matches at 7 bases. The CDR3 is made up of 15 amino acids. The trim removed 6 bases at V and 0 bases at J, leaving 5 bases unmatched. Germline V gene lookup returns CDR1 LNHDA and CDR2 SQIVND (reference sequence). The CDR3 protein is CASRATGYSNQPQHF. The CDR3 bases are TGTGCCAGTAGAGCGACAGGGTATAGCAATCAGCCCCAGCATTTT.

This chain joins TRBV2 and TRBJ2-7; 9 positions agree with TRBD2. V was clipped by 5 bases and J by 1 base; unmatched bases: 3. The CDR3 totals 14 residues. Germline V CDR1 and CDR2: SNHLY, FYNNEI. CDR3 loop: CASSSSGISYEQYF. Here the CDR3 DNA reads TGTGCCAGCAGTTCTAGCGGGATTTCCTACGAGCAGTACTTC.

The chain couples TRBV27 to TRBJ2-3; 8 positions agree with TRBD2. CDR1 and CDR2 from the germline V gene are MNHEY and SMNVEV (reference sequence). The length of the CDR3 is 16 residues. Trimming cost V 2 bases and J 0 bases; bases outside gene matches: 4. CDR3 residues: CASSLGSSGSTDTQYF. CDR3 DNA: TGTGCCAGCAGTTTAGGGTCTAGCGGGAGCACAGATACGCAGTATTTT.

In DNA form, the CDR3 reads TGCGCCAGCAGCCGTATACTCGTCTCTGGGGCCAACGTCCTGACTTTC. Protein: CASSRILVSGANVLTF. The chain joins TRBV4-1 to TRBJ2-6; no clear D. Trimming took 4 bases from V and 0 from J, leaving 10 bases between them. The CDR3 has 16 residues. From germline, CDR1 is MGHRA and CDR2 YSYEKL.

As to this clone: The same CDR3 is also encoded by other DNA sequences in this sample. The chain couples TRBV14 to TRBJ1-1, with a tentative D call TRBD1 (6 bases). CDR3 length: 16 amino acids. Trimming removed 2 bases at V and 4 bases at J, with 17 bases between. CDR1 and CDR2 (germline): SGHDN, FVKESK. Written as DNA, the CDR3 is TGTGCCAGCAGCCAACATACAGGGACCCGGACCACTGAAGCTTTCTTT. Its translation: CASSQHTGTRTTEAFF.

The genes are TRBV2 and TRBJ2-2; maybe TRBD2 (6 bases). Trimming pared 8 bases from V and 0 bases from J, leaving 10 bases between. Germline V gene lookup returns CDR1 SNHLY and CDR2 FYNNEI. This CDR3 comprises 14 residues. The CDR3 nucleotides read TGTGCCAGCGCGGGACGGGCGAACACCGGGGAGCTGTTTTTT. Translation gives CASAGRANTGELFF.

The chain combines TRBV28 with TRBJ2-1; 13 bases are shared with TRBD2. The V gene end was trimmed by 6 bases and the J gene end by 7 bases; junction bases not matched to a gene: 6. This CDR3 contains 15 residues. Germline V gene lookup returns CDR1 MDHEN and CDR2 SYDVKM. CDR3 sequence: CASRGRTSGRNEQFF. The CDR3 region has the DNA TGTGCCAGCAGGGGGCGGACTAGCGGGAGAAATGAGCAGTTCTTC.

This chain connects TRBV10-2 to TRBJ1-5; D gene ambiguous. CDR1 and CDR2 from the germline V gene are WSHSY and SAAADI. The CDR3 length is 17 residues. Trimming took 4 bases from V and 2 from J, leaving 18 bases between them. CDR3 residues: CASSGGRSRMRNQPQHF. The CDR3 nucleotides are TGCGCCAGCAGTGGGGGTCGCTCCAGGATGCGCAATCAGCCCCAGCATTTT.

V is TRBV5-4 and J is TRBJ1-1; a possible D gene is TRBD1 (5 bases). Trimming left V 2 bases short and J 0 bases short, with 17 bases between. CDR1 is SGHNT and CDR2 is YYREEE in the germline V gene (reference sequence). The CDR3 has 17 amino acids. The CDR3 DNA sequence: TGTGCCAGCAGCTTCGAAGGTTTCCCGGGGGTGAACACTGAAGCTTTCTTT. This sequence encodes CASSFEGFPGVNTEAFF.

The chain employs TRBV10-3 and TRBJ2-2, with 7 bases that match TRBD2. Looked up from germline, CDR1 is ENHRY and CDR2 is SYGVKD. After removal of 5 bases from V and 4 bases from J, the junction contained 10 bases not matched to a gene. The CDR3 totals 16 residues. The CDR3 sequence: CAISLEPGGGTGELFF. The CDR3 DNA reads TGTGCCATCAGTCTCGAACCGGGGGGTGGCACCGGGGAGCTGTTTTTT.